These T cell receptor beta chains were read from a single sample in a study of T cell responses to AZD1222 COVID-19 vaccine. Clones were read by immunoSEQ multiplex PCR, and TCRdb kept only the in-frame ones, dropping some. The data show some 130,000 clones, 85% to 90% seen once. Sample: peripheral blood, taken on day 0 of AZD1222 vaccination. Source of these receptors: an adult in good health. CDR3s include the opening cysteine and the closing phenylalanine or tryptophan. A D gene is named only where the DNA matches it firmly. Some rows have no size entry. The others give once, few or many, or a class for an expanded clone.

cdr3_nt: TGCGCCAGCAGCTTGTCGTCCTCTGGAAACACCATATATTTT; cdr3_aa: CASSLSSSGNTIYF; d_call: .; v_call: TRBV5-1; j_call: TRBJ1-3; clone_size: .
cdr3_nt: TGTGCCAGCTCACCAATGGCAGGGGGATACTCCTACAATGAGCAGTTCTTC; cdr3_aa: CASSPMAGGYSYNEQFF; d_call: TRBD1; v_call: TRBV18; j_call: TRBJ2-1; clone_size: .
cdr3_nt: TGCGCCAGCAGCCAAGATTTTAGGGTTCGTCGGCAGGTTCGGGAAAAACTGTTTTTT; cdr3_aa: CASSQDFRVRRQVREKLFF; d_call: .; v_call: TRBV4-1; j_call: TRBJ1-4; clone_size: .
cdr3_nt: TGCGCCAGCAGCTTTACTCCAGGGTTCCGCAACACTGAAGCTTTCTTT; cdr3_aa: CASSFTPGFRNTEAFF; d_call: .; v_call: TRBV10-2; j_call: TRBJ1-1; clone_size: .
cdr3_nt: TGTGCCAGCAGCGCCACGGGACAGTTTAATTCACCCCTCCACTTT; cdr3_aa: CASSATGQFNSPLHF; d_call: TRBD1; v_call: TRBV7-3; j_call: TRBJ1-6; clone_size: once
cdr3_nt: TGTGCCTGGACGGGGCGGAACTCCTACAATGAGCAGTTCTTC; cdr3_aa: CAWTGRNSYNEQFF; d_call: .; v_call: TRBV30; j_call: TRBJ2-1; clone_size: .
cdr3_nt: TGTGCCACCAGCAGAGATTGGGGTGAGGGCGGAAACTTC; cdr3_aa: CATSRDWGEGGNF; d_call: .; v_call: TRBV15; j_call: TRBJ2-7; clone_size: .
cdr3_nt: TGCGCCAGCAGCCCCCGGCACGGGACACAGCCTTCTAACTATGGCTACACCTTC; cdr3_aa: CASSPRHGTQPSNYGYTF; d_call: .; v_call: TRBV5-1; j_call: TRBJ1-2; clone_size: .
cdr3_nt: TGTGCCACCCAAACCGGCAATCAGCCCCAGCATTTT; cdr3_aa: CATQTGNQPQHF; d_call: .; v_call: TRBV24-1; j_call: TRBJ1-5; clone_size: .
cdr3_nt: TGTGCCAGCTCACCACCGTTGACCTCTGGCTATGGCTACACCTTC; cdr3_aa: CASSPPLTSGYGYTF; d_call: .; v_call: TRBV18; j_call: TRBJ1-2; clone_size: few
cdr3_nt: TGTGCCAGCAGCGTTAGGGACTGGGCCCATGAGCAGTTCTTC; cdr3_aa: CASSVRDWAHEQFF; d_call: .; v_call: TRBV9; j_call: TRBJ2-1; clone_size: .
cdr3_nt: TGTGCCAGCACACCCTCTTTCAGGGGCAATTCACCCCTCCACTTT; cdr3_aa: CASTPSFRGNSPLHF; d_call: .; v_call: TRBV6-5; j_call: TRBJ1-6; clone_size: .
cdr3_nt: TGCGCCAGCAGCTTGGCTGTTCCTAATGAAAAACTGTTTTTT; cdr3_aa: CASSLAVPNEKLFF; d_call: .; v_call: TRBV5-1; j_call: TRBJ1-4; clone_size: .
cdr3_nt: TGTGCCAGTAGTAGAGGACAGGGTTTTGGTGAGCAGTTCTTC; cdr3_aa: CASSRGQGFGEQFF; d_call: TRBD1; v_call: TRBV19; j_call: TRBJ2-1; clone_size: .
cdr3_nt: TGTGCCAGCAGCTATAGGGGCGGGGCGGCTAATGAAAAACTGTTTTTT; cdr3_aa: CASSYRGGAANEKLFF; d_call: .; v_call: TRBV5-6; j_call: TRBJ1-4; clone_size: .
cdr3_nt: TGTGCTAGTGGTTTGATTCCTACGGCTCTCATTGGAAACACCATATATTTT; cdr3_aa: CASGLIPTALIGNTIYF; d_call: .; v_call: TRBV12-5; j_call: TRBJ1-3; clone_size: .
cdr3_nt: TGTGCCAGCTCATCGGACCTCTCCGGGGAGCTGTTTTTT; cdr3_aa: CASSSDLSGELFF; d_call: .; v_call: TRBV18; j_call: TRBJ2-2; clone_size: once
cdr3_nt: TGTGCCAGCAGCGTAGCTGCGGGAGTAAAGTTAGTCGATGAGCAGTTCTTC; cdr3_aa: CASSVAAGVKLVDEQFF; d_call: TRBD2; v_call: TRBV9; j_call: TRBJ2-1; clone_size: .
cdr3_nt: TGTGCCAGCAGCATCTGGAACTATGGCTACACCTTC; cdr3_aa: CASSIWNYGYTF; d_call: .; v_call: TRBV12-3/TRBV12-4; j_call: TRBJ1-2; clone_size: .
cdr3_nt: TGTGCCTGGAGTCGAGGGAAGTCCAACTATGAAAAACTGTTTTTT; cdr3_aa: CAWSRGKSNYEKLFF; d_call: .; v_call: TRBV30; j_call: TRBJ1-4; clone_size: once
cdr3_nt: TGTGCCTGGAGTGTAAGGGGTTTTAGAGCTAATGAAAAACTGTTTTTT; cdr3_aa: CAWSVRGFRANEKLFF; d_call: .; v_call: TRBV30; j_call: TRBJ1-4; clone_size: .
cdr3_nt: TGTGCCAGCAGCTATGACCGGGGGGGGTATTCACCCCTCCACTTT; cdr3_aa: CASSYDRGGYSPLHF; d_call: .; v_call: TRBV3-1/TRBV3-2; j_call: TRBJ1-6; clone_size: .